A selection of T cell receptor beta chains follows, all from one sample in a study of T cells in Graves' hyperthyroidism and ophthalmopathy. TCRdb re-analysed the multiplex PCR reads in MiXCR, keeping a single row per CDR3 protein. The sample contains around 600,000 distinct CDR3 sequences, 14% of which appear only once. Sequences were obtained from blood. The receptors derive from a woman between 18 and 29 years old with Graves' ophthalmopathy. CDR3s include the opening cysteine and the closing phenylalanine or tryptophan. The order of the fields is clone size, V gene, CDR3 length, J gene, CDR3 protein. Size is stated for part of the rows, as once, few or many counts, or as a class when the clone is expanded.

>many|TRBV7-2|16|TRBJ2-1
CASSLVAGLETNEQFF
>few|TRBV7-3|16|TRBJ2-2
CASSLLRTGKTGELFF
>many|TRBV6-5|17|TRBJ2-7
CASSYSTGGVETYEQYF
>many|TRBV20-1|14|TRBJ2-5
CSAPQATGGETQYF
>many|TRBV7-9|15|TRBJ2-7
CASSLRGQGVYEQYF
>NA|TRBV20-1|19|TRBJ1-2
CSARESMLRDSASNYGYTF
>many|TRBV4-1|15|TRBJ2-7
CASSQDRGSGYEQYF
>NA|TRBV20-1|15|TRBJ2-7
CSASPSGSISYEQYF
>NA|TRBV28|16|TRBJ2-2
CASSSASGRGTGELFF
>once|TRBV11-2|18|TRBJ2-3
CASSTGPFETRFTDTQYF
>NA|TRBV25-1|11|TRBJ1-1
CASSEGVGAFF
>many|TRBV18|13|TRBJ2-7
CASSPSTSYEQYF
>NA|TRBV6-5|17|TRBJ2-3
CASSFLGLAGVGDTQYF
>NA|TRBV6-2/TRBV6-3|13|TRBJ2-7
CASESRLRCEQYF
>NA|TRBV24-1|13|TRBJ1-2
CATSDLDTNGYTF
>many|TRBV27|17|TRBJ1-2
CASSLREGGAGAYGYTF
>many|TRBV6-6|13|TRBJ1-1
CASSYGRRQEAFF
>few|TRBV9|13|TRBJ1-5
CASSVGGGRPQHF
>many|TRBV6-6|17|TRBJ2-4
CASSYQTGKVHTNIQYF
>NA|TRBV30|14|TRBJ2-6
CAWVTGAGANVLTF
>many|TRBV7-9|13|TRBJ2-1
CASTGVNYNEQFF
>many|TRBV27|14|TRBJ1-5
CASRSGRSNQPQHF
>many|TRBV5-1|14|TRBJ1-1
CASSYRGGRTEAFF
>few|TRBV6-2/TRBV6-3|14|TRBJ2-2
CASRAGGVTGELFF
>many|TRBV3-1|16|TRBJ2-2
CASSQDRAGNTGELFF
>many|TRBV6-2/TRBV6-3|14|TRBJ2-1
CAGSTSGSYNEQFF
>NA|TRBV20-1|14|TRBJ2-7
CSAARGHTLYEQYF
>many|TRBV28|18|TRBJ2-6
CASRSTGLAPSGANVLTF
>few|TRBV18|15|TRBJ1-2
CASSPRQGAGYGYTF
>few|TRBV27|18|TRBJ2-2
CASNPSRGLAGVTGELFF
>many|TRBV3-1|15|TRBJ2-3
CASSRGTGVTDTQYF
>many|TRBV11-1|15|TRBJ2-7
CASSQIPGEYYEQYF
>many|TRBV10-3|13|TRBJ1-1
CAIRGDWNTEAFF
>many|TRBV12-3/TRBV12-4|15|TRBJ2-3
CASSFTRQITDTQYF
>many|TRBV7-9|17|TRBJ2-3
CASSSPGPREVDNTQYF
>many|TRBV11-3|16|TRBJ2-7
CASSRPRDRGAYEQYF
>many|TRBV7-2|13|TRBJ1-5
CASNKESNQPQHF
>NA|TRBV20-1|14|TRBJ2-1
CSARPSGTYNEQFF
>few|TRBV5-1|16|TRBJ2-7
CASSLGDYPGDYEQYF
>many|TRBV28|13|TRBJ2-5
CASFGSLGETQYF